Following are 29 T cell receptor beta chains from one sample sequenced in a study of breast tumors, draining lymph nodes, adjacent tissues. MiXCR was run by TCRdb on the multiplex PCR reads, yielding one entry per CDR3 protein. The sample yields some 53,000 distinct CDR3 sequences, under 55% seen once. Source material: breast tumor tissue. The receptor set was obtained from a female donor with breast cancer. Some clones in this sample may be carry-over from other donors' samples.

The V call is TRBV7-9, the J call TRBJ2-3, with D possibly TRBD2 on 5 matching bases. The CDR3 is 15 amino acids. CDR1 SEHNR and CDR2 FQNEAQ come from the germline V gene (reference sequence). V was pared by 1 base and J by 2 bases, with 10 bases between. This chain's CDR3 is CASSLVGRLTDTQYF. DNA of the CDR3: TGTGCCAGCAGCTTAGTGGGGAGACTCACAGATACGCAGTATTTT.

This clonotype occurred many times. This rearrangement joins TRBV20-1 to TRBJ1-6; D remains unclear. The CDR3 consists of 17 residues. V dropped 2 bases and J dropped 0 bases, with 14 bases sitting between them. Germline assignment: CDR1 DFQATT and CDR2 SNEGSKA (reference sequence). The CDR3 coding sequence is TGCAGTGCTAGACAGGCGCACGGGGACTCCTATAATTCACCCCTCCACTTT. Its translation is CSARQAHGDSYNSPLHF.

A single count supports this clonotype. The chain carries TRBV10-3 and TRBJ1-2; D may be TRBD1 (5 bases). The CDR3 has 13 residues. CDR1 is ENHRY and CDR2 is SYGVKD in the germline V gene. Trimming stripped 6 bases from V and 8 bases from J, with 16 bases between. The CDR3 region has the DNA TGTGCCATCAGCGGGACTAGCGGGCGAGGCTACACCTTC. Amino acids: CAISGTSGRGYTF.

This clonotype occurred many times. V usage is TRBV4-1 and J usage is TRBJ1-1, with TRBD1 matching over 8 bases. Per germline, CDR1 MGHRA and CDR2 YSYEKL. This CDR3 comprises 16 residues. Trimming took 4 bases from V and 1 from J; bases not matched to a gene: 8. The CDR3 nucleotides are TGCGCCAGCAGCCTCAGCGGGACAGGCACGAACACTGAAGCTTTCTTT. Protein sequence: CASSLSGTGTNTEAFF.

There are many counts of this clonotype. The chain has TRBV5-6 and TRBJ1-4, with TRBD1 as a possible D gene (5 bases). The CDR3 spans 16 residues. CDR1 is SGHDT and CDR2 is YYEEEE in the germline V gene. The ends were cut back, 4 bases at V and 0 bases at J, with 13 bases in the middle. The chain's CDR3 is CASSLGHAATNEKLFF. As DNA, the CDR3 is TGTGCCAGCAGCCTAGGACATGCGGCAACTAATGAAAAACTGTTTTTT.

This clonotype was counted at least ten times. J is TRBJ1-6 and V is TRBV15; weak D call: TRBD1 (5 bases). The CDR3 contains 13 residues. V was trimmed by 5 bases and J by 13 bases, leaving 15 bases between them. CDR1 is LNHNV and CDR2 is YYDKDF in the germline V gene (reference sequence). The CDR3 bases are TGTGCCACCAGCCCGGGACCCAGAACCCCCCTCCACTTT. This encodes CATSPGPRTPLHF.

This clonotype was seen a few times. J is TRBJ1-1 and V is TRBV6-6; D gene uncertain. The CDR3 is made up of 14 amino acids. Germline CDR1 and CDR2: MNHNY and SVGAGI (reference sequence). V was shortened by 2 bases and J by 1 base, with 8 bases between the two germline ends. CDR3 amino acids: CASSYTSPNTEAFF. Written as DNA, the CDR3 is TGTGCCAGCAGTTACACGAGCCCGAACACTGAAGCTTTCTTT.

About this clonotype itself: A junction end diverges from the germline sequence, so it may reflect a read error. V and J are TRBV2 and TRBJ1-1, with D possibly matching TRBD1 (6 bases). CDR1 and CDR2 (germline): SNHLY, FYNNEI. The CDR3 totals 14 residues. CDR3 in amino acids: CASIEAGDNTEAFF. For the CDR3, the DNA is TGTGCCAGCATTGAAGCAGGGGACAACACTGAAGCTTTCTTT.

J is TRBJ2-5 and V is TRBV20-1; TRBD2 matches 15 bases. The CDR3 spans 18 residues. The ends lost 2 bases at V and 3 bases at J; junction bases unmatched: 10. Germline V CDR1 and CDR2: DFQATT, SNEGSKA (reference sequence). DNA for the CDR3: TGCAGTGCTAGATCCGGGACTAGCGGGAGGCGAAGGGAAGAGACCCAGTACTTC. Its translation: CSARSGTSGRRREETQYF.

The table lists this clonotype with many counts. The rearrangement links TRBV3-1 to TRBJ2-7; the D is unclear. The CDR3 spans 13 residues. V lost 4 bases, J lost 2 bases, and 9 bases lay in between. Germline CDR1 and CDR2: LGHDT and YNNKEL (reference sequence). CDR3 DNA sequence: TGTGCCAGCAGCCTAGGGATAGCCTACGAGCAGTACTTC. Translating it yields CASSLGIAYEQYF.

V usage is TRBV27 and J usage is TRBJ2-1; 11 nucleotides match TRBD2. The CDR3 is 16 amino acids. Germline CDR1 is MNHEY and CDR2 is SMNVEV (reference sequence). V trimming: 2 bases; J trimming: 5 bases; junction bases outside the gene matches: 5. CDR3 in DNA: TGTGCCAGCAGTTTAAGGGGACTAGCGGCCGACAATGAGCAGTTCTTC. This translates into CASSLRGLAADNEQFF.

This clonotype appeared many times. With a much larger clone just one base away, this may be a read error. The chain has TRBV25-1 and TRBJ2-5, with 10 bases that match TRBD2. The CDR3 runs 17 residues. Per germline, CDR1 MGHDK and CDR2 SYGVNS. The DNA of the CDR3 is TGTGCCAGCAGTGTCCGGCCGGGACTAGCGTCCCAAGAGGCCCAGTACTTC. This gives the protein CASSVRPGLASQEAQYF. Based on the CDR3 plus reference TRBV25-1 and TRBJ2-5, the full variable domain is EADIYQTPRYLVIGTGKKITLECSQTMGHDKMYWYQQDPGMELHLIHYSYGVNSTEKGDLSSESTVSRIRTEHFPLTLESARPSHTSQYLCASSVRPGLASQEAQYFGPGTRLLVL.

The chain has TRBV20-1 and TRBJ2-1; the match to TRBD2 covers 13 bases. Germline CDR1 reads DFQATT; CDR2 reads SNEGSKA (reference sequence). With 7 bases clipped from V and 5 bases from J, the junction kept 5 bases outside the gene matches. The CDR3 extends over 14 amino acids. CDR3: CSVTLAGGNNEQFF. The CDR3 DNA sequence: TGCAGTGTTACACTAGCGGGAGGGAACAATGAGCAGTTCTTC.

To note about this clonotype: This could be a read error, since a much larger clone is one nucleotide away. The chain carries TRBV11-2 and TRBJ2-6; no reliable D call. Deletions cut 1 base from V and 2 bases from J, with 21 bases between. Germline lookup yields CDR1 SGHAT and CDR2 FQNNGV. The length of the CDR3 is 20 residues. The CDR3 DNA follows: TGTGCCAGCAGCTTAGTTTCGCAGGCCGCTGATACAACTGGGGCCAACGTCCTGACTTTC. Encoded protein: CASSLVSQAADTTGANVLTF.

The chain joins TRBV11-1 to TRBJ2-7; 10 positions match TRBD1. The CDR3 consists of 16 residues. The V gene's germline CDR1 is SGHAT and CDR2 FQDESV (reference sequence). The ends lost 6 bases at V and 4 bases at J; junction bases unmatched: 12. This chain's CDR3 is CASRGARDRGSYEQYF. In DNA form, the CDR3 reads TGTGCCAGCAGGGGAGCAAGGGACAGGGGTTCTTACGAGCAGTACTTC.

The J gene is TRBJ1-4, the V gene TRBV28; 9 bases are a match to TRBD1. Germline-derived CDR1 and CDR2 are MDHEN and SYDVKM. CDR3 length: 15 amino acids. V dropped 4 bases and J dropped 8; count of bases not matched to a gene: 8. The CDR3 DNA is TGTGCCAGCAGTTACCCCTCGGGACAGGGAGAAAAACTGTTTTTT. As protein: CASSYPSGQGEKLFF. The full variable domain, with the rest looked up from reference TRBV28 and TRBJ1-4, is DVKVTQSSRYLVKRTGEKVFLECVQDMDHENMFWYRQDPGLGLRLIYFSYDVKMKEKGDIPEGYSVSREKKERFSLILESASTNQTSMYLCASSYPSGQGEKLFFGSGTQLSVL.

The chain is built from TRBV20-1 and TRBJ2-1, with 8 bases lining up with TRBD1. This CDR3 is 13 amino acids long. V was clipped by 3 bases and J by 7 bases; unmatched bases: 5. Germline loops: CDR1 DFQATT, CDR2 SNEGSKA (reference sequence). This CDR3 reads CSARNRGRNEQFF. CDR3 DNA sequence: TGCAGTGCTAGGAACAGGGGGAGGAATGAGCAGTTCTTC.

This clonotype was detected many times. V gene TRBV14 combines with J gene TRBJ2-5, with a possible D match to TRBD1 (6 bases). Between the trimmed V and J ends, which lost 5 bases and 2 bases, there was a span of 18 bases. CDR3 length equals 16 residues. Germline V gene data show CDR1 as SGHDN and CDR2 as FVKESK. CDR3 sequence: CASSNLGGRSQETQYF. In DNA form, the CDR3 reads TGTGCCAGCAGCAACCTTGGGGGCAGATCTCAAGAGACCCAGTACTTC. The variable domain in full, completed from reference TRBV14 and TRBJ2-5, reads EAGVTQFPSHSVIEKGQTVTLRCDPISGHDNLYWYRRVMGKEIKFLLHFVKESKQDESGMPNNRFLAERTGGTYSTLKVQPAELEDSGVYFCASSNLGGRSQETQYFGPGTRLLVL.

This clonotype came up many times. V and J are TRBV10-3 and TRBJ2-5; D gene unclear. The ends were cut back, 2 bases at V and 5 bases at J, with 18 bases in the middle. The CDR3 runs 16 residues. Germline CDR1 reads ENHRY; CDR2 reads SYGVKD. The CDR3 is CAISEGLTPAEETQYF. DNA for the CDR3: TGTGCCATCAGTGAGGGTTTGACACCCGCTGAGGAGACCCAGTACTTC.

This clonotype was counted ten times or more. V is TRBV9 and J is TRBJ2-1; weak D call: TRBD1 (5 bases). V lost 4 bases and J 5 bases, leaving 10 bases between the germline ends. Germline CDR1 and CDR2: SGDLS and YYNGEE. This CDR3 is built from 13 residues. For the CDR3, the DNA is TGTGCCAGCAGCCTGGACAAGAACAATGAGCAGTTCTTC. This gives the protein CASSLDKNNEQFF.

With regard to this clonotype: This may come from a read error, since a much larger clone is one base off. The V call is TRBV6-2 or TRBV6-3, the J call TRBJ2-2; perhaps TRBD2 as D (6 bases). Germline CDR1 and CDR2: MNHEY and SVGEGT. This CDR3 has 12 residues. The CDR3 sequence: CASSYFAGGLFF. In DNA form, the CDR3 reads TGTGCCAGCAGTTACTTTGCCGGGGGGCTGTTTTTT.

CDR3 residues: CASSRRHLDLNQPQHF. CDR3 nucleotides: TGTGCCAGCAGTCGAAGACACCTAGACCTCAATCAGCCCCAGCATTTT. The gene calls are TRBV5-8 and TRBJ1-5; D is ambiguous. The CDR3 is 16 amino acids. From germline, CDR1 is SGHTS and CDR2 YDEGEE. With 5 bases removed from V and 3 bases from J, the gap between germline ends came to 18 bases.

The CDR3 reads CASGAPSREGEKLFF. Here the CDR3 DNA reads TGTGCCAGCGGCGCGCCGAGCAGGGAGGGTGAAAAACTGTTTTTT. This rearrangement joins TRBV9 to TRBJ1-4; weak D call: TRBD1 (5 bases). Trimming took off 7 bases at V and 7 bases at J, with 20 bases between the two ends. The CDR3 is made up of 15 amino acids. CDR1 and CDR2 (germline): SGDLS, YYNGEE. The variable domain in full, with the rest retrieved from reference TRBV9 and TRBJ1-4, is DSGVTQTPKHLITATGQRVTLRCSPRSGDLSVYWYQQSLDQGLQFLIQYYNGEERAKGNILERFSAQQFPDLHSELNLSSLELGDSALYFCASGAPSREGEKLFFGSGTQLSVL.

The V gene is TRBV29-1, the J gene TRBJ1-1; D possibly corresponds to TRBD1 (6 bases). V shed 7 bases and J shed 1 base, with 13 bases lying between them. Germline CDR1 is SQVTM and CDR2 is ANQGSEA. This CDR3 is 13 amino acids long. CDR3 DNA: TGCAGCGCCGAAAGGGGGGGGAACACTGAAGCTTTCTTT. It is translated as CSAERGGNTEAFF.

V is TRBV5-1 and J is TRBJ2-5; no clear D. CDR1 is SGHRS, CDR2 YFSETQ, per germline. This CDR3 has 14 residues. Trimming removed 4 bases at V and 8 bases at J, with 18 bases between. Here the CDR3 DNA reads TGCGCCAGCAGCGCGTACAGAACACAAACCACCCAGTACTTC. Translating gives CASSAYRTQTTQYF.

This clonotype was recorded at least ten times. The chain carries TRBV3-2 and TRBJ1-5. TRBV3-2 is described as a pseudogene. The CDR3 has 20 residues. In DNA, the CDR3 is TGTGCCAGCAGCCAAGATCGGGAGCGCGGGGGGACTGCGGCGGGACAGCCCCAGCATTTT. It translates to CASSQDRERGGTAAGQPQHF.

This clonotype was observed at least ten times. The chain has TRBV7-2 and TRBJ2-1; D not resolved. The CDR3 runs 12 residues. Per the germline V gene, CDR1 is SGHTA and CDR2 is FQGNSA. Between the trimmed V and J ends, which lost 1 base and 6 bases, there was a span of 4 bases. CDR3 bases: TGTGCCAGCAGCTTAGTTCCCAATGAGCAGTTCTTC. It codes for CASSLVPNEQFF.

V is TRBV9 and J is TRBJ2-1; 7 bases align to TRBD2. CDR1 and CDR2 (germline): SGDLS, YYNGEE. CDR3 length: 14 residues. V was clipped by 3 bases and J by 4 bases; unmatched bases: 4. The CDR3 here is CASSGGGRYNEQFF. The DNA for the CDR3 is TGTGCCAGCAGCGGGGGGGGACGGTACAATGAGCAGTTCTTC.

The table lists this clonotype with many counts. CDR3 nucleotides: TGTGCCAGCAGCGAAAATGGGGGGACAGAATCACCCCTCCACTTT. It translates to CASSENGGTESPLHF. This chain links TRBV2 with TRBJ1-6; 7 bases line up with TRBD1. There are 15 residues in the CDR3. V dropped 6 bases and J dropped 10; count of bases not matched to a gene: 12. CDR1 and CDR2 (germline): SNHLY, FYNNEI.